Described below is a single TCR beta chain sequence and its context. The antigen remains unidentified. The study ran its PCR with 60 Vbeta and 13 Jbeta primers. The method was immunoSEQ multiplex PCR; TCRdb's version includes in-frame clones alone and lacks a portion of them. The top ten clones hold roughly 6% of a sample with about 200,000 clones, about 81% of them seen once. This sample stems from a study of cytomegalovirus exposure and HLA in healthy donors. General study findings and limits: The authors listed approximately 160 TCR beta chains as cytomegalovirus-associated.

The length of the CDR3 is 12 residues. Trimming removed 1 base from V and 3 bases from J, with 7 bases in between. CDR1 is GTSNPN and CDR2 is SVGIG in the germline V gene (reference sequence). This receptor was identified in a woman between 45 and 60 years old in good health and CMV-seropositive. Sequencing was performed on PBMCs. The chain joins TRBV30 to TRBJ2-7; no clear D. The CDR3 is CAWSGTDYEQYF. The CDR3 DNA reads as TGTGCCTGGAGTGGCACTGACTACGAGCAGTACTTC.